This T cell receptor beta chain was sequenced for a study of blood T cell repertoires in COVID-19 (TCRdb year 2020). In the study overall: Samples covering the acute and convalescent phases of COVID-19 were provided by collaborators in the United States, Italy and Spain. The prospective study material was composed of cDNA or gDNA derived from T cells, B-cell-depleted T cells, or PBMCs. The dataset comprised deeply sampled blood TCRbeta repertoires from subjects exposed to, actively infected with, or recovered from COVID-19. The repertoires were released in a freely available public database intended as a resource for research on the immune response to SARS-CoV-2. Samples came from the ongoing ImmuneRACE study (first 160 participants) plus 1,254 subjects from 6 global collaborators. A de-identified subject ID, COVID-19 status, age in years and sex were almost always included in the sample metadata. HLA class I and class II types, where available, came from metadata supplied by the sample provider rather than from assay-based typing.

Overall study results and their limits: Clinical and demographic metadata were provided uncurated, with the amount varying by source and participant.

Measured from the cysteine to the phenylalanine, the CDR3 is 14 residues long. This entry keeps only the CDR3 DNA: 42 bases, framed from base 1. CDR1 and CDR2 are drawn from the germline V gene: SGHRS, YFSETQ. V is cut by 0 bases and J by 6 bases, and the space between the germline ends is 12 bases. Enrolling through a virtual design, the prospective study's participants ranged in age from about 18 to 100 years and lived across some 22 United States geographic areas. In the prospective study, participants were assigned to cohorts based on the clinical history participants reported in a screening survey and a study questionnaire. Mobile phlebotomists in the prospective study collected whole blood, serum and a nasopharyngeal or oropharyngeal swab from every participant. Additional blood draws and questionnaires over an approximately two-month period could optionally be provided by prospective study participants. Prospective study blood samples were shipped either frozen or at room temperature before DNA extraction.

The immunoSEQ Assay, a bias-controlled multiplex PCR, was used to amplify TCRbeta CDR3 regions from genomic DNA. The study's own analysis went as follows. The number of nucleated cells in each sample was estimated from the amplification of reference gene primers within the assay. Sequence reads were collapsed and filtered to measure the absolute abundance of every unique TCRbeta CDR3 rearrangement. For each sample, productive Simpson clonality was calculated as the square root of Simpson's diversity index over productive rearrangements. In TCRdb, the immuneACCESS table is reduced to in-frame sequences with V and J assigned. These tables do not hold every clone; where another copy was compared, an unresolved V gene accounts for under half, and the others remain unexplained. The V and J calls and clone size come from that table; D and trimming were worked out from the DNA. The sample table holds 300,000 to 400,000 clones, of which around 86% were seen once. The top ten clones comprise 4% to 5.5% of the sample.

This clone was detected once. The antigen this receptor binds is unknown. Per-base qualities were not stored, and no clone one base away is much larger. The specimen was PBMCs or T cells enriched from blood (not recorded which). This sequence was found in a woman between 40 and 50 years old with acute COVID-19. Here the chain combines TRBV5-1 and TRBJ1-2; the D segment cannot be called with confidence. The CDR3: CASSLGPVRDGYTF. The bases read TGCGCCAGCAGCTTGGGACCAGTGCGGGATGGCTACACCTTC.